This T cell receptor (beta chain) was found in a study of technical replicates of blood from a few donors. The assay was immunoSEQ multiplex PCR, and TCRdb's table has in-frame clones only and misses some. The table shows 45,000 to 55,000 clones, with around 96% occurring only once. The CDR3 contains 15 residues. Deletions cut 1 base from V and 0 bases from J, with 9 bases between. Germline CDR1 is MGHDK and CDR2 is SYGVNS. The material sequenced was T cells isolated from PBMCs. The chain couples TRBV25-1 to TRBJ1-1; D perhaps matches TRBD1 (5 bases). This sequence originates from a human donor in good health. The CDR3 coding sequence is TGTGCCAGCAGTGAATTGCCAGGGCTGAACACTGAAGCTTTCTTT. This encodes CASSELPGLNTEAFF.